One sample yielded the 17 T cell receptor beta chains listed below, sequenced in a study of beta chain features in type 1 diabetes listed by TCRdb under 2018. Paper-wide results and their limitations: In all four CD4+ subsets, TCRB CDR3 length was moderately but significantly shorter in type 1 diabetes patients.

The library came from the immunoSEQ multiplex PCR assay. The High Capacity cDNA Reverse Transcription Kit was used to reverse transcribe all of the isolated RNA, meaning that expressed TCRB transcripts were what got sequenced. TCRdb's version of the immuneACCESS table is confined to in-frame rearrangements and falls short of the full clone set. An unresolved V gene accounts for under half of the shortfall where checked; the remainder is of unknown origin. This sample holds approximately 360,000 clones; around 12% were observed only once. The top ten clones comprise about 0.01% of the sample. What these receptors recognize is not known. Sequencing input: naive CD4+ T cells from blood. The cell subset or site label corresponds to: true naive CD4+ T cells. The source of these receptors is a woman between 18 and 29 years old with type 1 diabetes.

This sequence joins TRBV4-3 and TRBJ2-5; 7 bases line up with TRBD2. The CDR3 length is 16 residues. Germline V CDR1 and CDR2: LGHNA, YSLEER. The ends lost 3 bases at V and 3 bases at J; junction bases unmatched: 10. The CDR3 spells CASSQNGGLVKETQYF. The CDR3 DNA reads as TGCGCCAGCAGCCAGAACGGAGGACTAGTGAAAGAGACCCAGTACTTC.

This clone was counted a few times. The V gene is TRBV4-1, the J gene TRBJ2-1; D is unresolved. Germline V gene sequence: CDR1 MGHRA, CDR2 YSYEKL. The CDR3 is 12 amino acids. Trimming removed 1 base from V and 9 bases from J, with 7 bases in between. DNA for the CDR3: TGCGCCAGCAGCCAAGTCCTGGCTGAGCAGTTCTTC. Protein: CASSQVLAEQFF.

This clone has only a few counts. V is TRBV13 and J is TRBJ2-1, with 9 bases that match TRBD1. V trimming: 3 bases; J trimming: 7 bases; junction bases outside the gene matches: 7. The CDR3 has 15 residues. CDR1 and CDR2 from the germline V gene are PRHDT and FYEKMQ (reference sequence). This CDR3 is CASSFWDRAHNEQFF. The CDR3 nucleotides are TGTGCCAGCAGCTTCTGGGACAGGGCCCATAATGAGCAGTTCTTC.

There are a few counts of this clone. This chain joins TRBV29-1 and TRBJ1-1; D uncertain. Germline CDR1 SQVTM, CDR2 ANQGSEA. Trimming removed 7 bases from V and 1 base from J, with 16 bases in between. This CDR3 region has 14 residues. The CDR3 nucleotides read TGCAGCGCGTTTTCAGACTTATCGAACACTGAAGCTTTCTTT. Translating it yields CSAFSDLSNTEAFF.

The chain links TRBV29-1 to TRBJ2-3, with 7 bases fitting TRBD1. The ends lost 3 bases at V and 3 bases at J; junction bases unmatched: 6. The CDR3 loop spans 14 amino acids. CDR1 is SQVTM, CDR2 ANQGSEA, per germline. The CDR3 sequence: CSVDRDRGTDTQYF. Written as DNA, the CDR3 is TGCAGCGTTGACCGGGACAGAGGGACAGATACGCAGTATTTT.

A few counts support this clone. The V gene is TRBV11-3, the J gene TRBJ2-2, with 13 bases that match TRBD2. Germline CDR1 and CDR2: SGHNT and YENEEA. This CDR3 spans 16 amino acids. V gave up 5 bases and J gave up 4 bases; unmatched junction bases: 4. The CDR3, as DNA: TGTGCCAGCAGCCCCACTAGCGGGAGGGGCACCGGGGAGCTGTTTTTT. Its translation: CASSPTSGRGTGELFF.

This clone was counted a few times. V is TRBV25-1 and J is TRBJ2-1, with 14 bases lining up with TRBD2. Germline CDR1 reads MGHDK; CDR2 reads SYGVNS. There are 15 residues in the CDR3. With V trimmed by 4 bases and J by 12 bases, 8 bases remained unmatched. The CDR3 region has the DNA TGTGCCAGCAGTGTGGGACTAGCGGGAGTAAGGGGGCAGTTCTTC. Translating gives CASSVGLAGVRGQFF.

This clone was seen only a few times. The sample contains more than one DNA sequence encoding this CDR3. This chain connects TRBV7-2 to TRBJ2-3; 8 bases fit TRBD1. The germline CDR1 and CDR2 sequences are SGHTA and FQGNSA. The CDR3 sequence is 15 residues long. Losses at the gene ends were 5 bases for V and 1 base for J; bases not matched to a gene: 5. The CDR3 loop reads CASSNGQGGTDTQYF. CDR3 nucleotide sequence: TGTGCCAGCAGCAACGGACAGGGTGGCACAGATACGCAGTATTTT. The variable domain in full, completed from reference TRBV7-2 and TRBJ2-3, reads GAGVSQSPSNKVTEKGKDVELRCDPISGHTALYWYRQSLGQGLEFLIYFQGNSAPDKSGLPSDRFSAERTGGSVSTLTIQRTQQEDSAVYLCASSNGQGGTDTQYFGPGTRLTVL.

The chain employs TRBV25-1 and TRBJ1-2; D unresolved. The germline V gene has CDR1 MGHDK and CDR2 SYGVNS. CDR3 length: 12 amino acids. Trimming removed 5 bases at V and 4 bases at J, with 8 bases between. The CDR3 DNA is TGTGCCAGCAGTTCAGATGCCTATGGCTACACCTTC. This encodes CASSSDAYGYTF.

The rearrangement joins TRBV20-1 to TRBJ2-4, with 8 nucleotides matching TRBD1. This CDR3 has 11 amino acids. Per the germline V gene, CDR1 is DFQATT and CDR2 is SNEGSKA (reference sequence). The chain's CDR3 is CSGGQVNIQYF. The CDR3 DNA reads as TGCAGCGGGGGACAGGTGAACATTCAGTACTTC.

The gene calls are TRBV10-3 and TRBJ2-7; 8 nucleotides line up with TRBD2. V was clipped by 8 bases and J by 1 base; unmatched bases: 4. In germline, CDR1 is ENHRY, CDR2 SYGVKD. The CDR3 spans 13 residues. The CDR3 spells CAIGLAESYEQYF. CDR3 nucleotides: TGTGCCATCGGACTAGCCGAATCCTACGAGCAGTACTTC.

This clone was found a few times. This chain uses TRBV19 with TRBJ1-2; D gene uncertain. Trimming took off 3 bases at V and 8 bases at J, with 13 bases between the two ends. The CDR3 has 13 amino acids. In germline, CDR1 is LNHDA, CDR2 SQIVND (reference sequence). CDR3 residues: CASSMVEGGGYTF. The CDR3 DNA reads TGTGCCAGTAGTATGGTAGAGGGCGGAGGCTACACCTTC. Combining the CDR3 with reference TRBV19 and TRBJ1-2 gives the whole variable domain DGGITQSPKYLFRKEGQNVTLSCEQNLNHDAMYWYRQDPGQGLRLIYYSQIVNDFQKGDIAEGYSVSREKKESFPLTVTSAQKNPTAFYLCASSMVEGGGYTFGSGTRLTVV.

CDR3 in amino acids: CASNQRLLSGGADTQYF. In DNA form, the CDR3 reads TGTGCCAGTAACCAACGGCTCCTTAGCGGGGGGGCAGATACGCAGTATTTT. The chain joins TRBV19 to TRBJ2-3, with 11 bases lining up with TRBD2. V shed 7 bases and J 4 bases; nucleotides not matched to a gene: 13. Germline V gene lookup returns CDR1 LNHDA and CDR2 SQIVND (reference sequence). The CDR3 has 17 amino acids.

The V call is TRBV7-2, the J call TRBJ2-5, with TRBD1 identical over 8 bases. The germline CDR1 and CDR2 sequences are SGHTA and FQGNSA. CDR3 length equals 14 residues. The V and J ends lost 5 bases and 2 bases, in that order; junction bases with no gene match: 4. Here the CDR3 DNA reads TGTGCCAGCAGCGCGGACAGGGCACAAGAGACCCAGTACTTC. It is translated as CASSADRAQETQYF.

The V and J genes are TRBV10-3 and TRBJ2-1; 8 nucleotides align to TRBD2. V shed 3 bases and J 4 bases; nucleotides not matched to a gene: 2. Per the germline V gene, CDR1 is ENHRY and CDR2 is SYGVKD. This CDR3 is 14 amino acids long. CDR3 sequence (DNA): TGTGCCATCAGTGATTTAGCGGGGTACAATGAGCAGTTCTTC. Translating gives CAISDLAGYNEQFF.

V usage is TRBV7-2 and J usage is TRBJ1-2; D gene unclear. The germline V gene encodes CDR1 SGHTA and CDR2 FQGNSA. V lost 5 bases and J lost 4, with 14 bases in between. CDR3 length equals 14 residues. This chain's CDR3 is CASSLGNWAYGYTF. CDR3 DNA: TGTGCCAGCAGCCTGGGCAATTGGGCCTATGGCTACACCTTC.

The genes are TRBV19 and TRBJ2-3; 8 bases line up with TRBD2. Per germline, CDR1 LNHDA and CDR2 SQIVND (reference sequence). This CDR3 contains 15 residues. Trimming took 4 bases from V and 6 from J; bases not matched to a gene: 9. The CDR3 DNA is TGTGCCAGTAGTACTGGACTAGCCTTGATGGATACGCAGTATTTT. It codes for CASSTGLALMDTQYF. Combining the CDR3 with reference TRBV19 and TRBJ2-3 gives the whole variable domain DGGITQSPKYLFRKEGQNVTLSCEQNLNHDAMYWYRQDPGQGLRLIYYSQIVNDFQKGDIAEGYSVSREKKESFPLTVTSAQKNPTAFYLCASSTGLALMDTQYFGPGTRLTVL.